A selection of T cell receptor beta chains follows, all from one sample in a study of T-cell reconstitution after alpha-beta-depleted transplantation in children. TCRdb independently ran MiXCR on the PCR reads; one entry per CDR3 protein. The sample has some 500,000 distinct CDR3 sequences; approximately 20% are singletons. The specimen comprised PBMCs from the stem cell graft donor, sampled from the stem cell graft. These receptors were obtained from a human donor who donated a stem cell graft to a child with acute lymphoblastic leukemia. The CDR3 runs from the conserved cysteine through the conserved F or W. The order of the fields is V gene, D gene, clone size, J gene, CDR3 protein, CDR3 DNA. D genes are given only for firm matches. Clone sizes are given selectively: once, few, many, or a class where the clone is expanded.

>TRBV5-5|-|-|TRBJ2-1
CASGYRDNEQFF
TGTGCCAGCGGCTACAGGGACAATGAGCAGTTCTTC
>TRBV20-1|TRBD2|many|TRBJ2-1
CSAREGGREINEQFF
TGCAGTGCTAGAGAGGGCGGGAGGGAGATCAATGAGCAGTTCTTC
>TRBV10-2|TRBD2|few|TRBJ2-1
CASRPSGRDNEQFF
TGCGCCAGCAGACCCAGCGGGAGAGACAATGAGCAGTTCTTC
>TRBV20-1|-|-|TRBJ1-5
CSAIRGNQPQHF
TGCAGTGCTATCAGGGGCAATCAGCCCCAGCATTTT
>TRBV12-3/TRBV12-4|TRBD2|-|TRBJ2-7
CASSKGLAAYEQYF
TGTGCCAGCAGTAAAGGACTAGCAGCCTACGAGCAGTACTTC
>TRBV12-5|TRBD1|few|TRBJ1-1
CASGSRGLDTEAFF
TGTGCTAGTGGGAGTAGGGGGCTGGACACTGAAGCTTTCTTT
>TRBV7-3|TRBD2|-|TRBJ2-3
CASSLMAGATDTQYF
TGTGCCAGCAGCTTAATGGCGGGAGCCACAGATACGCAGTATTTT
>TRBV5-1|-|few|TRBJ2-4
CASSLGAYRARAKNIQYF
TGCGCCAGCAGCTTGGGGGCTTACAGAGCTCGGGCCAAAAACATTCAGTACTTC
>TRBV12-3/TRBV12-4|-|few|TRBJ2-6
CASSRHARANVLTF
TGTGCCAGCAGTCGGCACGCACGGGCCAACGTCCTGACTTTC
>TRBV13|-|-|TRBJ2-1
CAGSSATGGEQFF
TGTGCCGGCAGCAGCGCCACTGGGGGAGAGCAGTTCTTC
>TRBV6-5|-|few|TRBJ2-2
CASSLMFFSGRYTGELFF
TGTGCCAGCAGTTTGATGTTTTTTAGCGGCAGGTACACCGGGGAGCTGTTTTTT
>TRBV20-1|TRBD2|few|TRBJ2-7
CSAPTSPNYEQYF
TGCAGTGCCCCGACTAGCCCGAACTACGAGCAGTACTTC
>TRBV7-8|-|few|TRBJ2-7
CASSLWKTTREQYF
TGTGCCAGCAGCTTATGGAAAACCACGAGGGAGCAGTACTTC
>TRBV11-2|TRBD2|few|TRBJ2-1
CASSSIRLADNEQFF
TGTGCCAGCAGCTCTATAAGACTAGCGGACAATGAGCAGTTCTTC
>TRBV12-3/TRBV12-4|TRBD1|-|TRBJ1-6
CASSLFRTGPSSYNSPLHF
TGTGCCAGCAGTTTATTCAGGACAGGGCCAAGCTCCTATAATTCACCCCTCCACTTT
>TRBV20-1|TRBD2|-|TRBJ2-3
CSAPAGARDTQYF
TGCAGTGCTCCGGCGGGAGCCAGAGATACGCAGTATTTT
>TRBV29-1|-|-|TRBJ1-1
CSVGGWQGDTEAFF
TGCAGCGTTGGGGGTTGGCAGGGTGACACTGAAGCTTTCTTT
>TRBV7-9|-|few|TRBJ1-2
CASSMGGGQRGYTF
TGTGCCAGCAGCATGGGAGGGGGGCAACGGGGCTACACCTTC
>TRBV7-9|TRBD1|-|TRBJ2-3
CASSQSGGETDTQYF
TGTGCCAGCAGCCAATCAGGGGGCGAAACAGATACGCAGTATTTT
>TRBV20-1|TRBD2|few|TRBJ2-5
CSARKAGQIQETQYF
TGCAGTGCTAGAAAAGCGGGGCAGATCCAAGAGACCCAGTACTTC
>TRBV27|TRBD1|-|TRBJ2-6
CASRWTGTGANVLTF
TGTGCCAGCAGATGGACAGGGACTGGGGCCAACGTCCTGACTTTC
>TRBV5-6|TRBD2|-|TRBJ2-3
CASSLTSGGRADTQYF
TGTGCCAGCAGCTTAACTAGCGGAGGCAGGGCAGATACGCAGTATTTT
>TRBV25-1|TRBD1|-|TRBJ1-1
CASSVPAGTGEAFF
TGTGCCAGCAGTGTTCCCGCCGGGACAGGGGAAGCTTTCTTT
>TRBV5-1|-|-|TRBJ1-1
CASSLEGRVNTEAFF
TGCGCCAGCAGCTTGGAAGGCCGCGTGAACACTGAAGCTTTCTTT
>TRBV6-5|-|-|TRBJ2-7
CASSYSSIAGYEQYF
TGTGCCAGCAGTTACTCTTCCATTGCAGGCTACGAGCAGTACTTC
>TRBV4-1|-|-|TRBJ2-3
CASSRGYSDTQYF
TGCGCCAGCAGTCGTGGTTATTCAGATACGCAGTATTTT
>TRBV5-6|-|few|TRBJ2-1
CASKRPQSYNEQFF
TGTGCTTCGAAGAGGCCCCAGTCCTACAATGAGCAGTTCTTC
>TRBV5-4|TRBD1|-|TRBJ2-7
CASANRDRAYEQYF
TGTGCCAGCGCCAACCGGGACAGGGCCTACGAGCAGTACTTC
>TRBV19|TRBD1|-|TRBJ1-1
CASSYWTGNTEAFF
TGTGCCAGTAGCTACTGGACAGGGAACACTGAAGCTTTCTTT
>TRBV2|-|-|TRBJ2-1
CASTGRQYEQFF
TGTGCCAGCACCGGTCGGCAATATGAGCAGTTCTTC
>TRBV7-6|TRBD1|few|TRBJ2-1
CASSGKTGYDEQFF
TGTGCCAGCAGCGGTAAGACAGGGTACGATGAGCAGTTCTTC
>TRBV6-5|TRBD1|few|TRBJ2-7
CASSHGQGRSYEQYF
TGTGCCAGCAGTCACGGACAGGGGAGGTCCTACGAGCAGTACTTC
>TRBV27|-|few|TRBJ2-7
CASSYSQDSTAYEQYF
TGTGCCAGCAGTTATTCTCAGGACAGCACCGCCTACGAGCAGTACTTC
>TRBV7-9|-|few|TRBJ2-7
CASSPRFGGPFSYEQYF
TGTGCCAGCAGCCCCCGCTTTGGAGGACCCTTCTCCTACGAGCAGTACTTC
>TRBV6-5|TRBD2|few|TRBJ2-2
CASSYSSGGAGELFF
TGTGCCAGCAGTTACTCCTCGGGAGGGGCCGGGGAGCTGTTTTTT
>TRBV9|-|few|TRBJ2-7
CASSVGAKFYEQYF
TGTGCCAGCAGCGTAGGGGCCAAGTTCTACGAGCAGTACTTC
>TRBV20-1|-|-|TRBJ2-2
CSASVGSFTGELFF
TGCAGTGCTAGTGTAGGCTCCTTTACCGGGGAGCTGTTTTTT
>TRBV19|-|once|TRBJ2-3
CASRARTTDTQYF
TGTGCCAGTAGGGCCAGGACCACAGATACGCAGTATTTT
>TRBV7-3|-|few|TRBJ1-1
CASSLKYGGGAFF
TGTGCCAGCAGCTTAAAGTACGGCGGCGGAGCTTTCTTT
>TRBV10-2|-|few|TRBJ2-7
CASSELGQLVFEQYF
TGCGCCAGCAGTGAACTAGGACAGTTGGTTTTCGAGCAGTACTTC
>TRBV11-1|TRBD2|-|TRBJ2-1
CASSLEGRGSYNEQFF
TGTGCCAGCAGCTTAGAAGGACGCGGGAGCTACAATGAGCAGTTCTTC
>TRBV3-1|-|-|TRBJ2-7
CASSQDWAGAGVYEQYF
TGTGCCAGCAGCCAAGATTGGGCGGGGGCCGGAGTCTACGAGCAGTACTTC
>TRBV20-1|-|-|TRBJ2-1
CSASRVDYNEQFF
TGCAGTGCATCGAGAGTCGACTACAATGAGCAGTTCTTC
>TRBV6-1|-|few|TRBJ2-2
CASCPPGATGELFF
TGTGCCAGCTGCCCCCCGGGGGCCACCGGGGAGCTGTTTTTT
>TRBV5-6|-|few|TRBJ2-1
CGSGRQGSNEQFF
TGTGGCAGCGGGCGGCAGGGGTCCAATGAGCAGTTCTTC
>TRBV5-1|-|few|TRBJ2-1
CASSFHSKGPINEQFF
TGCGCCAGCAGCTTTCACTCGAAGGGACCAATCAATGAGCAGTTCTTC
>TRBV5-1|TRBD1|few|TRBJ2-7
CASSFNRGPGYEQYF
TGCGCCAGCAGCTTCAACAGGGGGCCGGGATACGAGCAGTACTTC
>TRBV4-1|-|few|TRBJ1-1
CASSQAPFNTEAFF
TGCGCCAGCAGCCAAGCCCCCTTCAACACTGAAGCTTTCTTT
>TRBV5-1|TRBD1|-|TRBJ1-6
CASKTGTGATLGNSPLHF
TGCGCCAGCAAGACCGGGACAGGGGCTACACTTGGGAATTCACCCCTCCACTTT
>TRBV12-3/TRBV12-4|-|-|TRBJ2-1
CASSLETPFQFF
TGTGCCAGCAGTTTAGAGACCCCATTTCAGTTCTTC